These 31 T cell receptor beta chains originate from one sample sequenced in a study of T cells in women clearing cervical HPV infection. The assay was immunoSEQ multiplex PCR, and TCRdb's table has in-frame clones only and misses some. The listing records 23,000 or so clones. Specimen: blood buffy coat. The source is a woman aged 18 to 69 with a cervical HPV16 infection that either progressed to CIN3+ or cleared (not recorded which).

Regarding this clone: The CDR3 goes on 3 residues after the read ends, and that part is filled in from the germline J gene. The chain is built from TRBV20-1 and TRBJ2-7; the D gene is possibly TRBD1 (6 bases). Trimming cost V 4 bases and J 0 bases, with 16 bases left between them. This CDR3 has 15 residues. Germline loops: CDR1 DFQATT, CDR2 SNEGSKA (reference sequence). The CDR3 sequence is CSATQDRTLSYEQYF. The CDR3 bases that were read are TGCAGTGCTACCCAAGACAGGACGCTCTCCTACGAG.

As regards this clone: The read stops 3 residues short of the end of the CDR3; the missing end is completed from the germline J gene. The rearrangement uses TRBV29-1 and TRBJ2-7, with TRBD2 as a possible D gene (6 bases). The CDR3 totals 14 residues. Germline values: CDR1 SQVTM, CDR2 ANQGSEA. V was clipped by 6 bases and J by 3 bases, with 18 bases between them. The CDR3 is CSVSERVAHYEQYF. CDR3 DNA, as far as it was read: TGCAGCGTGTCGGAGCGGGTAGCCCACTACGAG.

A remark on this clone: The read ends 3 residues early relative to the CDR3; the germline J gene fills the gap. This chain links TRBV18 with TRBJ1-2; D is undetermined. Germline CDR1 KGHSH, CDR2 LQKENI. CDR3 length: 13 residues. The DNA read from the CDR3 is TGTGCCAGCTCACCAGGGCGGGAAAATGAC. The encoded protein is CASSPGREND. The full CDR3 is CASSPGRENDYTF.

In the case of this clone: Read sequence stops 3 residues before the CDR3 end, and the germline J gene provides the missing end. The rearrangement uses TRBV6-1 and TRBJ1-1; D is ambiguous. CDR3 length: 13 amino acids. Germline V CDR1 and CDR2: MNHNS, SASEGT. The part of the CDR3 DNA that was read is TGTGCCAGCAGTGTTTCTCTGGTTGCGGGA. Its translation: CASSVSLVAG. In full, the CDR3 is CASSVSLVAGAFF.

For this clone: Coverage ceases 3 residues before the CDR3 finishes, and the germline J gene fills in the end. V and J are TRBV20-1 and TRBJ1-4, with TRBD1 identical over 7 bases. This CDR3 has 15 residues. The J segment lost 3 bases and the V segment lost 5 bases, leaving 9 bases of the junction unmatched. Per the germline V gene, CDR1 is DFQATT and CDR2 is SNEGSKA (reference sequence). The CDR3 protein is CSARYYRGANEKLFF. The sequenced CDR3 bases are TGCAGTGCTCGATACTACAGGGGCGCTAATGAAAAA.

Remarks on this clone: With the read ending 3 residues before the CDR3 end, the germline J gene is used to fill in that end. The chain carries TRBV10-3 and TRBJ2-1, with TRBD2 matching over 14 bases. CDR3 length: 17 amino acids. V lost 3 bases to trimming and J lost 2 bases; unmatched junction nucleotides: 3. Germline loops: CDR1 ENHRY, CDR2 SYGVKD. CDR3 in amino acids: CAISEETSGRAYNEQFF. Incomplete CDR3 DNA: TGTGCCATCAGTGAAGAGACTAGCGGGAGGGCCTACAATGAG.

Details on this clone: Read data end 3 residues before the CDR3 end; the end is taken from the germline J gene. The J gene is TRBJ1-1, the V gene TRBV7-9; D is ambiguous. CDR1 is SEHNR and CDR2 is FQNEAQ in the germline V gene (reference sequence). CDR3 size: 14 residues. V shed 5 bases and J shed 0 bases, with 10 bases lying between them. CDR3 sequence reads: CASSLTGVNTEAFF. CDR3 bases read: TGTGCCAGCAGCCTAACCGGGGTGAACACTGAA. The full variable domain, in which reference TRBV7-9 and TRBJ1-1 provide the parts outside the CDR3, is DTGVSQNPRHKITKRGQNVTFRCDPISEHNRLYWYRQTLGQGPEFLTYFQNEAQLEKSRLLSDRFSAERPKGSFSTLEIQRTEQGDSAMYLCASSLTGVNTEAFFGQGTRLTVV.

The DNA read from the CDR3 is TGCGCCAGCAGCTTGGACAGGACTGGAAACACC. Its protein is CASSLDRTGNT. The CDR3 as a whole reads CASSLDRTGNTIYF. The chain uses TRBV5-1 and TRBJ1-3; D is possibly TRBD1 (5 bases). The CDR3 end lies 3 residues beyond the end of the read and is filled in from the germline J gene. The CDR3 extends over 14 amino acids. Germline lookup yields CDR1 SGHRS and CDR2 YFSETQ. Trimming removed 0 bases from V and 2 bases from J, with 6 bases in between.

The CDR3 reads CASSEVGFDEQYF. The part of the CDR3 DNA that was read is TGTGCCAGCAGTGAAGTGGGCTTCGACGAG. The gene calls are TRBV6-1 and TRBJ2-7; no firm D call. With the read ending 3 residues before the CDR3 end, the germline J gene is used to fill in that end. Germline lookup yields CDR1 MNHNS and CDR2 SASEGT. Trimming removed 1 base at V and 5 bases at J, with 9 bases between. The CDR3 loop spans 13 amino acids.

For this clone: The sequenced fragment ends 3 residues before the CDR3 boundary, so the rest is inferred from the germline J gene. This sequence joins TRBV29-1 and TRBJ2-2; tentative D call: TRBD1 (5 bases). There are 12 residues in the CDR3. The germline gives CDR1 SQVTM, CDR2 ANQGSEA. The CDR3 sequence: CSVGRVGEKLFF. CDR3 DNA (partial): TGCAGCGTTGGTCGGGTAGGGGAAAAG.

Turning to this clone: The read comes to an end 3 residues before the CDR3 does, leaving the germline J gene to fill in the end. The chain has TRBV13 and TRBJ2-3; 8 nucleotides agree with TRBD1. There are 17 residues in the CDR3. Looked up from germline, CDR1 is PRHDT and CDR2 is FYEKMQ (reference sequence). CDR3 region: CASSLGGQGWFEETQYF. Incomplete CDR3 DNA: TGTGCCAGCAGCTTAGGCGGACAGGGATGGTTCGAAGAGACG.

The CDR3 bases that were read are TGTGCCAGCGGACCCGGGACAGGGACTTTCTATGGC. Translating it yields CASGPGTGTFYG. The whole CDR3 is CASGPGTGTFYGYTF. The rearrangement uses TRBV5-6 and TRBJ1-2, with TRBD1 matching over 9 bases. Read sequence stops 3 residues before the CDR3 end, and the germline J gene provides the missing end. Germline loops: CDR1 SGHDT, CDR2 YYEEEE. The CDR3 extends over 15 amino acids. V shed 7 bases, J shed 4 bases, and the junction held 11 bases outside the gene matches. Filled out from reference TRBV5-6 and TRBJ1-2, the complete variable domain reads DAGVTQSPTHLIKTRGQQVTLRCSPKSGHDTVSWYQQALGQGPQFIFQYYEEEERQRGNFPDRFSGHQFPNYSSELNVNALLLGDSALYLCASGPGTGTFYGYTFGSGTRLTVV.

To note about this clone: The CDR3 end lies 3 residues beyond the end of the read and is filled in from the germline J gene. The chain carries TRBV6-2 or TRBV6-3 and TRBJ1-5; no clear D. Trimming cost V 2 bases and J 4 bases, with 12 bases left between them. Germline V gives CDR1 MNHEY, CDR2 SVGEGT. The length of the CDR3 is 15 residues. CDR3 sequence: CASSYPGRTNQPQHF. The sequenced CDR3 bases are TGTGCCAGCAGTTACCCCGGACGGACTAATCAGCCC.

As regards this clone: From the germline J gene comes the end of the CDR3, since the read stops 3 residues before it. The rearrangement uses TRBV6-1 and TRBJ1-5; perhaps TRBD1 as D (5 bases). Germline V gives CDR1 MNHNS, CDR2 SASEGT. With 0 bases removed from V and 5 bases from J, the gap between germline ends came to 20 bases. The CDR3 consists of 18 residues. This CDR3 reads CASSEASDIVFRDQPQHF. The covered CDR3 bases are TGTGCCAGCAGTGAAGCATCGGACATCGTGTTCCGGGATCAGCCC.

A note on this clone: The missing CDR3 end, 3 residues past where the read stops, is filled in from the germline J gene. The V call is TRBV29-1, the J call TRBJ2-3, with TRBD2 matching over 10 bases. CDR1 is SQVTM, CDR2 ANQGSEA, per germline. This CDR3 has 15 amino acids. The covered CDR3 bases are TGCAGCGTTGCTCTAGCGGGAGTAGTTAAGGAGACG. Translating gives CSVALAGVVKET. The full CDR3 reads CSVALAGVVKETQYF.

As to this clone: The read ends 3 residues early relative to the CDR3; the germline J gene fills the gap. V is TRBV6-2 or TRBV6-3 and J is TRBJ2-7; 8 nucleotides match TRBD2. The length of the CDR3 is 14 residues. V dropped 0 bases and J dropped 2; count of bases not matched to a gene: 0. The germline gives CDR1 MNHEY, CDR2 SVGEGT. The CDR3 protein is CASSYSTSAYEQYF. The covered CDR3 bases are TGTGCCAGCAGTTACTCGACTAGCGCCTACGAG.

Of note for this clone: With the read ending 3 residues before the CDR3 end, the germline J gene is used to fill in that end. This sequence joins TRBV27 and TRBJ2-1; 9 bases agree with TRBD1. The ends lost 2 bases at V and 6 bases at J; junction bases unmatched: 2. Per the germline V gene, CDR1 is MNHEY and CDR2 is SMNVEV (reference sequence). The CDR3 contains 14 residues. CDR3 DNA (partial): TGTGCCAGCAGTTTAGGGACAGGGCTCAATGAG. It is translated as CASSLGTGLNE. The complete CDR3 sequence is CASSLGTGLNEQFF.

A word on this clone: The read falls 3 residues short of the CDR3 end, and the missing part is taken from the germline J gene. The chain uses TRBV7-9 and TRBJ2-3, with D maybe TRBD2 (6 bases). Germline CDR1 is SEHNR and CDR2 is FQNEAQ (reference sequence). CDR3 size: 13 residues. V was trimmed by 8 bases and J by 2 bases, leaving 11 bases between them. The sequenced CDR3 bases are TGTGCCAGCCGGGACTTAAACACAGATACG. Translated, it gives CASRDLNTDT. The full CDR3 protein reads CASRDLNTDTQYF.

Note on this clone: The observed sequence ends 3 residues before the CDR3 terminus, with the missing tail filled in from the germline J gene. The genes are TRBV28 and TRBJ2-1; 8 bases map to TRBD2. There are 16 residues in the CDR3. Germline-derived CDR1 and CDR2 are MDHEN and SYDVKM. With 5 bases clipped from V and 9 bases from J, the junction kept 15 bases outside the gene matches. CDR3 region: CASSQPSGSGGFEQFF. The sequenced CDR3 bases are TGTGCCAGCAGTCAACCGAGCGGGAGTGGAGGCTTTGAG.

For this clone: The sequence runs out 3 residues before the end of the CDR3; the remainder is reconstructed from the germline J gene. This rearrangement joins TRBV6-1 to TRBJ1-2; D is perhaps TRBD1 (6 bases). The germline V gene encodes CDR1 MNHNS and CDR2 SASEGT. The CDR3 has 12 residues. The CDR3 region is CASSGQVYDYTF. The covered CDR3 bases are TGTGCCAGCAGTGGACAGGTTTACGAC.

As to this clone: The missing CDR3 end, 3 residues past where the read stops, is filled in from the germline J gene. V is TRBV4-2 and J is TRBJ2-5; 9 bases map to TRBD1. Germline V gene sequence: CDR1 LGHNA, CDR2 YNFKEQ. Trimming cost V 3 bases and J 3 bases; bases outside gene matches: 8. The CDR3 runs 16 residues. The chain's CDR3 is CASSQGLQGAEETQYF. CDR3 DNA (partial): TGTGCCAGCAGCCAGGGCCTACAGGGGGCAGAAGAGACC.

For this clone: The read gets to within 3 residues of the CDR3 end, and the germline J gene fills in the rest. The chain combines TRBV7-6 with TRBJ2-1; 15 positions agree with TRBD2. Germline CDR1 is SGHVS and CDR2 is FNYEAQ. CDR3 size: 17 residues. V gave up 4 bases and J gave up 7 bases; unmatched junction bases: 8. The sequenced CDR3 bases are TGTGCCAGCAGCTCCGGACTAGCGGGAGGGCCAGGAAATGAG. It encodes CASSSGLAGGPGNE. The entire CDR3 sequence reads CASSSGLAGGPGNEQFF.

Points on this clone: The read terminates 3 residues before the CDR3 end, so the remaining end is supplied by the germline J gene. The rearrangement links TRBV4-1 to TRBJ1-2; 10 positions match TRBD1. The CDR3 is made up of 14 amino acids. CDR1 MGHRA and CDR2 YSYEKL come from the germline V gene. The CDR3 sequence: CASSYPGQGKGYTF. The sequenced part of the CDR3 DNA is TGCGCCAGCAGCTACCCGGGACAGGGGAAAGGC.

Note on this clone: Read data end 3 residues before the CDR3 end; the end is taken from the germline J gene. V is TRBV2 and J is TRBJ2-5; the D is unclear. This CDR3 has 11 residues. Trimming took 5 bases from V and 3 from J, leaving 4 bases between them. Germline V gives CDR1 SNHLY, CDR2 FYNNEI. The sequenced part of the CDR3 DNA is TGTGCCAGCAGTAGGGAAGAGACC. Translating gives CASSREET. The full CDR3 is CASSREETQYF.

Worth noting for this clone: The sequenced fragment ends 3 residues before the CDR3 boundary, so the rest is inferred from the germline J gene. The chain combines TRBV7-9 with TRBJ1-1, with D possibly matching TRBD1 (6 bases). V dropped 3 bases and J dropped 2 bases, with 10 bases sitting between them. Germline CDR1 SEHNR, CDR2 FQNEAQ (reference sequence). The CDR3 consists of 14 residues. The sequenced part of the CDR3 DNA is TGTGCCAGCAGCTTCCAGGGGACCAACACTGAA. Translated: CASSFQGTNTE. The full-length CDR3 reads as CASSFQGTNTEAFF.

According to its frequency, this clone is medium-sized. The sequenced CDR3 bases are TGTGCCAGTAGCGGAACAGGGGGCGGAAACATT. Translating gives CASSGTGGGNI. The entire CDR3 is CASSGTGGGNIQYF. This chain joins TRBV19 and TRBJ2-4; 9 nucleotides agree with TRBD1. Sequencing ends 3 residues short of the CDR3 end; the germline J gene provides the rest. The CDR3 consists of 14 residues. V shed 6 bases, J shed 6 bases, and the junction held 6 bases outside the gene matches. Looked up from germline, CDR1 is LNHDA and CDR2 is SQIVND (reference sequence).

As for this clone: The read halts 3 residues ahead of the CDR3 end, with the missing end drawn from the germline J gene. The chain links TRBV6-1 to TRBJ1-4, with 7 positions matching TRBD1. The germline V gene encodes CDR1 MNHNS and CDR2 SASEGT. The CDR3 runs to 14 residues. The CDR3 bases that were read are TGTGCCAGCAGTGCGACAGGGCATAATTCACCA. Residues: CASSATGHNSP. The full CDR3 protein is CASSATGHNSPLFF.

Details on this clone: The read gets to within 3 residues of the CDR3 end, and the germline J gene fills in the rest. The J gene is TRBJ2-3, the V gene TRBV6-2 or TRBV6-3, with D possibly matching TRBD1 (6 bases). Germline-derived CDR1 and CDR2 are MNHEY and SVGEGT. The CDR3 covers 12 residues. Trimming removed 10 bases at V and 2 bases at J, with 10 bases between. CDR3 DNA (partial): TGTGCCACCCGGACAGACACAGATACG. The encoded protein is CATRTDTDT. The full-length CDR3 reads as CATRTDTDTQYF.

Concerning this clone itself: The CDR3 goes on 3 residues after the read ends, and that part is filled in from the germline J gene. The V gene is TRBV2, the J gene TRBJ2-2; 7 bases map to TRBD2. The CDR3 contains 14 residues. Germline CDR1 SNHLY, CDR2 FYNNEI. The part of the CDR3 DNA that was read is TGTGCCAGTTATCACGAGCGGGGTCGAGAAAAG. Protein: CASYHERGREK. The entire CDR3 is CASYHERGREKLFF.

A word on this clone: The read is 3 residues too short to cover the CDR3 end, so that end is filled in from the germline J gene. The V and J genes are TRBV18 and TRBJ2-1; 9 bases line up with TRBD2. V lost 8 bases and J lost 2; bases outside the gene matches: 4. The CDR3 is 14 amino acids. Germline V gene lookup returns CDR1 KGHSH and CDR2 LQKENI. The CDR3: CASKSSGTYNEQFF. CDR3 DNA (partial): TGTGCCAGCAAGTCTAGCGGGACCTACAATGAG.

Points on this clone: The sequence runs out 3 residues before the end of the CDR3; the remainder is reconstructed from the germline J gene. The J gene is TRBJ1-5, the V gene TRBV2; D may be TRBD1 (5 bases). Trimming pared 8 bases from V and 1 base from J, leaving 15 bases between. Germline V gene sequence: CDR1 SNHLY, CDR2 FYNNEI. The CDR3 loop spans 15 amino acids. The DNA read from the CDR3 is TGTGCCAGCCTGCCGGGGGAGACGAGCAATCAGCCC. It encodes CASLPGETSNQP. The CDR3, in full, reads CASLPGETSNQPQHF.